This TCR beta chain was sequenced in a study of shared clonotypes between healthy human individuals. The junction had 8 bases not matched to a gene; V was cut back by 4 bases and J by 4 bases. This CDR3 region has 15 residues. Germline CDR1 is SGHRS and CDR2 is YFSETQ. The repertoire was sequenced with immunoSEQ multiplex PCR; TCRdb's copy has only in-frame clones and lacks some. Of 2 million to 2.5 million clones in the sample, around 95% were seen once. Whole-study findings and limits: Larger estimated richness was generally seen in naive subsets than in memory subsets. Represented diversity, genetic and exposure-history alike, was limited by few donors.

In regard to this clone: The antigen is unknown.

This receptor was obtained from a man between 18 and 35 years old in good health. The J gene is TRBJ1-2, the V gene TRBV5-1; TRBD1 matches at 9 bases. The specimen sequenced was naive CD4+ T cells sorted from blood. Subset denoted: CD45RA+ positively selected. Written as DNA, the CDR3 is TGCGCCAGCAGCAGGACAGGGGACAAGGGCTATGGCTACACCTTC. Translating gives CASSRTGDKGYGYTF.